A single sample gave rise to the 19 T cell receptor beta chains below, sequenced in a study of OX40 agonist ivuxolimab in advanced cancers. The assay was immunoSEQ multiplex PCR, and TCRdb's table has in-frame clones only and misses some. Among approximately 58,000 clones, around 83% were seen once, and the ten largest hold around 4.7%. This specimen consisted of CD4+ or CD8+ T cells sorted from blood, obtained in a trial of the OX40 agonist ivuxolimab. These receptor sequences come from an adult with an advanced solid tumor such as melanoma, head and neck, liver or kidney cancer.

The chain combines TRBV9 with TRBJ1-4; D gene uncertain. The CDR3 sequence is 16 residues long. V was cut by 5 bases and J by 0 bases, with 14 bases left in between. Germline assignment: CDR1 SGDLS and CDR2 YYNGEE. Here the CDR3 reads CASSPFAGATNEKLFF. The CDR3 region has the DNA TGTGCCAGCAGTCCATTTGCTGGCGCAACTAATGAAAAACTGTTTTTT.

The chain links TRBV5-5 to TRBJ2-4; 11 bases line up with TRBD2. The V gene's germline CDR1 is SGHKS and CDR2 YYEKEE (reference sequence). This CDR3 is built from 15 residues. The ends lost 0 bases at V and 11 bases at J; junction bases unmatched: 7. CDR3 nucleotides: TGTGCCAGCAGCTTGGTTAGCGGGAGGGCCCCTTTTCAGTACTTC. Its protein product is CASSLVSGRAPFQYF.

The chain links TRBV7-9 to TRBJ1-2; D unclear. Germline V lookup: CDR1 SEHNR, CDR2 FQNEAQ (reference sequence). The V gene lost 1 base and the J gene lost 2 bases, with 8 bases spanning the gap. This CDR3 is 14 amino acids long. CDR3: CASSLGADNYGYTF. As DNA, the CDR3 is TGTGCCAGCAGCTTAGGGGCAGACAACTATGGCTACACCTTC. The variable domain in full, with the rest retrieved from reference TRBV7-9 and TRBJ1-2, is DTGVSQNPRHKITKRGQNVTFRCDPISEHNRLYWYRQTLGQGPEFLTYFQNEAQLEKSRLLSDRFSAERPKGSFSTLEIQRTEQGDSAMYLCASSLGADNYGYTFGSGTRLTVV.

The chain joins TRBV9 to TRBJ2-1, with D tentatively TRBD1 or TRBD2 (5 bases each). Germline-derived CDR1 and CDR2 are SGDLS and YYNGEE. Trimming pared 4 bases from V and 9 bases from J, leaving 23 bases between. The CDR3 is made up of 16 amino acids. CDR3 sequence reads: CASSPAFRGVGGEQFF. In DNA, the CDR3 is TGTGCCAGCAGCCCCGCTTTCCGAGGGGTTGGGGGTGAGCAGTTCTTC.

The rearrangement joins TRBV11-3 to TRBJ1-2; possibly TRBD1 for D (5 bases). The V gene lost 5 bases and the J gene lost 4 bases, with 14 bases spanning the gap. This CDR3 is built from 14 residues. Germline V gene sequence: CDR1 SGHNT, CDR2 YENEEA. CDR3 coding DNA: TGTGCCAGCAGCCCCGGGGGAGCGGCCTATGGCTACACCTTC. As protein: CASSPGGAAYGYTF.

V usage is TRBV18 and J usage is TRBJ2-5; D not certain. TRBJ2-7 explains the end of the DNA better; the J call may be wrong. The CDR3 extends over 13 amino acids. Germline CDR1 and CDR2: KGHSH and LQKENI. CDR3 nucleotide sequence: TGTGCCAGCTCACCAATTAGGGATTACGAGCAGTACTTC. Amino acids: CASSPIRDYEQYF.

The V gene is TRBV15, the J gene TRBJ2-1; no clear D gene. V was clipped by 1 base and J by 0 bases, with 4 bases between them. Germline-derived CDR1 and CDR2 are LNHNV and YYDKDF (reference sequence). This CDR3 contains 14 residues. CDR3 residues: CATSRGSSYNEQFF. The CDR3 DNA is TGTGCCACCAGCAGAGGGAGCTCCTACAATGAGCAGTTCTTC.

V gene TRBV2 combines with J gene TRBJ1-2, with D perhaps matching TRBD1 (5 bases). The length of the CDR3 is 11 residues. Germline V lookup: CDR1 SNHLY, CDR2 FYNNEI. Trimming cost V 4 bases and J 8 bases, with 8 bases left between them. CDR3 in amino acids: CASSAGVGYTF. In nucleotides, the CDR3 is TGTGCCAGCAGTGCGGGGGTCGGCTACACCTTC.

The V call is TRBV7-8, the J call TRBJ2-7; D is uncertain. Trimming removed 5 bases at V and 2 bases at J, with 4 bases between. Germline-derived CDR1 and CDR2 are SGHVS and FQNEAQ. The CDR3 spans 11 residues. The CDR3 DNA sequence: TGTGCCAGCAGCGAAACCTACGAGCAGTACTTC. Its translation is CASSETYEQYF.

This chain uses TRBV18 with TRBJ2-3, with 8 bases that match TRBD2. Trimming at V came to 0 bases and at J to 2 bases, leaving 4 bases not matched to a gene. The CDR3 runs 16 residues. Germline CDR1 reads KGHSH; CDR2 reads LQKENI. The CDR3 region is CASSPPRAGDTDTQYF. The CDR3 coding sequence is TGTGCCAGCTCACCACCGCGAGCGGGAGACACAGATACGCAGTATTTT.

This chain uses TRBV28 with TRBJ2-7; D call uncertain. The CDR3 runs to 13 residues. Germline CDR1 MDHEN, CDR2 SYDVKM. V was trimmed by 3 bases and J by 5 bases, leaving 11 bases between them. The CDR3 loop is CASSLAGRNEQYF. CDR3 coding DNA: TGTGCCAGCAGTTTGGCTGGTAGGAACGAGCAGTACTTC.

The chain has TRBV19 and TRBJ1-4; unclear D gene. The CDR3 has 15 residues. Germline lookup yields CDR1 LNHDA and CDR2 SQIVND (reference sequence). Trimming removed 5 bases from V and 4 bases from J, with 14 bases in between. The CDR3 loop is CASSPARDSNEKLFF. CDR3 DNA: TGTGCCAGTAGTCCCGCTAGAGATAGTAATGAAAAACTGTTTTTT.

The chain recombines TRBV2 with TRBJ1-2; the match to TRBD1 covers 7 bases. The V gene's germline CDR1 is SNHLY and CDR2 FYNNEI. V lost 6 bases and J lost 3; bases outside the gene matches: 7. The CDR3 runs 14 residues. CDR3 DNA sequence: TGTGCCAGCAGCGAGGGGGCGGGGTACTATGGCTACACCTTC. Protein: CASSEGAGYYGYTF.

This chain joins TRBV7-6 and TRBJ2-6; no firm D call. Looked up from germline, CDR1 is SGHVS and CDR2 is FNYEAQ. Deletions cut 6 bases from V and 2 bases from J, with 2 bases between. This CDR3 is built from 12 residues. CDR3 sequence reads: CASSTGANVLTF. DNA of the CDR3: TGTGCCAGCAGTACTGGGGCCAACGTCCTGACTTTC.

The V gene is TRBV11-2, the J gene TRBJ1-1, with D unresolved. V lost 5 bases, J lost 2 bases, and 6 bases lay in between. The CDR3 is 12 amino acids. Per the germline V gene, CDR1 is SGHAT and CDR2 is FQNNGV. The CDR3 sequence is CASSRPNTEAFF. For the CDR3, the DNA is TGTGCCAGCAGCCGTCCAAACACTGAAGCTTTCTTT.

The V and J genes are TRBV19 and TRBJ2-3, with 10 bases fitting TRBD2. Germline trimming cut 8 bases from V and 4 bases from J; bases unmatched to any gene: 6. CDR3 length: 14 amino acids. CDR1 is LNHDA and CDR2 is SQIVND in the germline V gene (reference sequence). The chain's CDR3 is CASSGTSVSDTQYF. The CDR3, as DNA: TGTGCCAGTTCCGGGACTAGCGTTTCAGATACGCAGTATTTT.

This chain links TRBV7-2 with TRBJ2-2, with D maybe TRBD2 (7 bases). Trimming stripped 2 bases from V and 7 bases from J, with 14 bases between. The CDR3 runs 15 residues. The germline V gene encodes CDR1 SGHTA and CDR2 FQGNSA. CDR3 protein: CASSLNGGRSGELFF. The CDR3 coding sequence is TGTGCCAGCAGCTTAAACGGGGGGCGTAGCGGGGAGCTGTTTTTT.

This clone was picked up one time. The CDR3 loop reads CASIPRGGGQPQHF. Written as DNA, the CDR3 is TGTGCCAGCATCCCGAGAGGGGGCGGTCAGCCCCAGCATTTT. The chain combines TRBV28 with TRBJ1-5, with 7 nucleotides matching TRBD1. Germline V gene lookup returns CDR1 MDHEN and CDR2 SYDVKM. The V gene end was trimmed by 7 bases and the J gene end by 6 bases; junction bases not matched to a gene: 9. The CDR3 is 14 amino acids.

The chain employs TRBV6-1 and TRBJ2-7; D is perhaps TRBD1 or TRBD2 (5 bases each). Germline CDR1 MNHNS, CDR2 SASEGT. This CDR3 has 12 residues. Trimming shortened V by 6 bases and J by 4 bases, and 10 bases separated the two germline ends. This chain's CDR3 is CASRGTSYEQYF. The CDR3 DNA reads TGTGCCAGCAGAGGGACGAGTTACGAGCAGTACTTC.